The sequence of this TCR beta chain was determined in a study of blood T cell repertoires in COVID-19. The length of the CDR3 is 21 residues. V was pared by 4 bases and J by 0 bases, with 19 bases of the junction left unmatched. CDR1 is LGHDT, CDR2 YNNKEL, per germline (reference sequence). Libraries were prepared by immunoSEQ multiplex PCR; TCRdb keeps only in-frame clonotypes and omits some of them. The sample contains 70,000 or so clones, 90% of which appear only once. The TCR was taken from a man aged 50 to 60 with acute or convalescent COVID-19. The V call is TRBV3-1 (or the pseudogene TRBV3-2), the J call TRBJ1-3; 9 positions match TRBD1. The specimen sequenced was peripheral blood. The CDR3 region is CASSLVSPGQGPPGSGNTIYF. Here the CDR3 DNA reads TGTGCCAGCAGCCTCGTCTCACCGGGACAGGGACCTCCCGGCTCTGGAAACACCATATATTTT.